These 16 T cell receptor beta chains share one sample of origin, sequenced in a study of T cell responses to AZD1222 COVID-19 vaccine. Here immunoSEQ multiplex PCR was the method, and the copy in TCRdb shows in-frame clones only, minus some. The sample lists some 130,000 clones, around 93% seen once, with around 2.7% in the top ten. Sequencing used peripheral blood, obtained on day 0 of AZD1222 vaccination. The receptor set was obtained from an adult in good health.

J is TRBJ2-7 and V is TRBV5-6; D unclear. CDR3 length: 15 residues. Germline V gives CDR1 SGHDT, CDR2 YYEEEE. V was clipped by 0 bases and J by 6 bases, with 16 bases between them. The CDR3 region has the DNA TGTGCCAGCAGCTTGGCTCGGCCTGAAGGTGGCGAGCAGTACTTC. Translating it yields CASSLARPEGGEQYF.

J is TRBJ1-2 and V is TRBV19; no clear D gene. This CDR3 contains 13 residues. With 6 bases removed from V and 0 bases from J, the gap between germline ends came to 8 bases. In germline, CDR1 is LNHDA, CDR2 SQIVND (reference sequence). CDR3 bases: TGTGCCAGTAGGAGTCTTTCTAACTATGGCTACACCTTC. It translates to CASRSLSNYGYTF.

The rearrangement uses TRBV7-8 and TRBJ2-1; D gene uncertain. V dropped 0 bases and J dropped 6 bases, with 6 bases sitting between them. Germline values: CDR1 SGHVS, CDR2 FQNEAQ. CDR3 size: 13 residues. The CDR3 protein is CASSLAFVNEQFF. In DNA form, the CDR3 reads TGTGCCAGCAGCTTAGCGTTCGTCAATGAGCAGTTCTTC.

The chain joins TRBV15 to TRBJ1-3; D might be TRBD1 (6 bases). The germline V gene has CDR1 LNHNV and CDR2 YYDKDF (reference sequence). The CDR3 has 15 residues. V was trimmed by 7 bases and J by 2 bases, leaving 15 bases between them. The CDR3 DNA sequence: TGTGCCACCACTAAAACCGACAGGCCTGGAAACACCATATATTTT. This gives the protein CATTKTDRPGNTIYF.

CDR3 nucleotides: TGTGCCAGCTCGGGACAGGCTTCCTACGAGCAGTACTTC. Encoded protein: CASSGQASYEQYF. The chain recombines TRBV18 with TRBJ2-7, with 8 bases that match TRBD1. Looked up from germline, CDR1 is KGHSH and CDR2 is LQKENI. After removal of 6 bases from V and 1 base from J, the junction contained 2 bases not matched to a gene. The CDR3 consists of 13 residues. Full variable domain (missing parts from reference TRBV18 and TRBJ2-7): NAGVMQNPRHLVRRRGQEARLRCSPMKGHSHVYWYRQLPEEGLKFMVYLQKENIIDESGMPKERFSAEFPKEGPSILRIQQVVRGDSAAYFCASSGQASYEQYFGPGTRLTVT.

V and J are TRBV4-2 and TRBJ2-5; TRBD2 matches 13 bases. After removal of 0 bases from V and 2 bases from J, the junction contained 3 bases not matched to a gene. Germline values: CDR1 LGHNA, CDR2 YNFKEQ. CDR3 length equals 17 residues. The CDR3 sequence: CASSQDGTSGEQETQYF. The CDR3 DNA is TGTGCCAGCAGCCAAGATGGGACTAGCGGGGAGCAAGAGACCCAGTACTTC.

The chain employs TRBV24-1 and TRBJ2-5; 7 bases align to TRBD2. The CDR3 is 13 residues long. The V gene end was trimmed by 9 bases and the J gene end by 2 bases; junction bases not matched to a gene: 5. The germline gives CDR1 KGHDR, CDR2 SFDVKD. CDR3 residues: CATGRAHQETQYF. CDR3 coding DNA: TGTGCCACCGGGAGGGCGCATCAAGAGACCCAGTACTTC.

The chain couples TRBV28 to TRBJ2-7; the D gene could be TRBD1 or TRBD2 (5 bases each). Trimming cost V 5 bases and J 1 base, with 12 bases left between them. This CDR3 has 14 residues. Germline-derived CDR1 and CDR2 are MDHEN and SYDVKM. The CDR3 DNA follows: TGTGCCAGCAGTAACCGGGACGGATCCTACGAGCAGTACTTC. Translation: CASSNRDGSYEQYF.

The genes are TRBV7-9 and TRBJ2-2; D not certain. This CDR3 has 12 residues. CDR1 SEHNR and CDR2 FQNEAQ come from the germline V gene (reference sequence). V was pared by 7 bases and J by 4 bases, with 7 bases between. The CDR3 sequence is CASTFFTGELFF. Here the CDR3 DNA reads TGTGCCAGCACCTTTTTCACCGGGGAGCTGTTTTTT.

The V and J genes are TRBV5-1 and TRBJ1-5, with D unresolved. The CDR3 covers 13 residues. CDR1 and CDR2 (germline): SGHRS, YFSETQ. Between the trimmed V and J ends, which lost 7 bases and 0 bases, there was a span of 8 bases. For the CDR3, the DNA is TGCGCCAGCGCCGAGGATAGCAATCAGCCCCAGCATTTT. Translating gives CASAEDSNQPQHF.

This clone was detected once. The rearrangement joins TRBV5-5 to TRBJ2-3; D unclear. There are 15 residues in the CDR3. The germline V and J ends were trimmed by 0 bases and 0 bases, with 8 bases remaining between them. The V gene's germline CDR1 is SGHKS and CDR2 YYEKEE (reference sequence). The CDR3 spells CASSLAVSSTDTQYF. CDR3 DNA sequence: TGTGCCAGCAGCTTGGCTGTATCTAGCACAGATACGCAGTATTTT.

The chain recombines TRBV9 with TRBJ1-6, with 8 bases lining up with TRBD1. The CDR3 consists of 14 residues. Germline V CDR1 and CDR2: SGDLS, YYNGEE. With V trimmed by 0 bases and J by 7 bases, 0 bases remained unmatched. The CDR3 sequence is CASSVGQGNSPLHF. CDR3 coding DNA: TGTGCCAGCAGCGTAGGACAGGGGAATTCACCCCTCCACTTT.

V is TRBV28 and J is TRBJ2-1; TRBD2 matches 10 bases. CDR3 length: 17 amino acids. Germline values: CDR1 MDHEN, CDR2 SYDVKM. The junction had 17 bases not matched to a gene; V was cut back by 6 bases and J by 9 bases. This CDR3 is CASRSLLTLAGVGEQFF. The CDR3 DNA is TGTGCCAGCAGGAGCCTACTGACCCTAGCGGGAGTAGGTGAGCAGTTCTTC.

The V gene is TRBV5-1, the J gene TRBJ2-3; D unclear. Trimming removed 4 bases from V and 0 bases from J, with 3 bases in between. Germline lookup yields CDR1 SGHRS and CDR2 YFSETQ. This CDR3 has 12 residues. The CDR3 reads CASSISTDTQYF. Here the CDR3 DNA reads TGCGCCAGCAGCATTAGCACAGATACGCAGTATTTT.

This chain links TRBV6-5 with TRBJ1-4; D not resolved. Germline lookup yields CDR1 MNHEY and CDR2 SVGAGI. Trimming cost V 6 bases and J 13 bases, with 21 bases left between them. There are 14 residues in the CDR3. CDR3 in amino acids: CASRGWTAQGGLFF. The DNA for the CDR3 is TGTGCCAGCAGGGGATGGACGGCACAAGGAGGACTGTTTTTT.

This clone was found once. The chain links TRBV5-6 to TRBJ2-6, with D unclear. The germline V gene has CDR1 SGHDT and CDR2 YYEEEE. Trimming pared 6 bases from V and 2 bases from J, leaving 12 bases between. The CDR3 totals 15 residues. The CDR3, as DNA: TGTGCCAGCAAACTTGTTCTGGCTGGGGCCAACGTCCTGACTTTC. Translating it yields CASKLVLAGANVLTF.